This T cell receptor beta chain comes out of a study of blood T cell repertoires in COVID-19. Overall study: The cDNA or gDNA used as material had been derived from T cells, B-cell-depleted T cells, or PBMCs.

Germline V gives CDR1 LNHDA, CDR2 SQIVND (reference sequence). The V gene end was trimmed by 3 bases and the J gene end by 2 bases; junction bases not matched to a gene: 4. CDR3 length: 16 amino acids. Authors' analysis steps: Estimated nucleated cell counts came from reference gene primer amplification. Assay: immunoSEQ multiplex PCR; the TCRdb copy retains only in-frame clones and omits some. The D gene and trimming were derived from the DNA, and the V and J assignments and clone size from that table. The sample carries about 100,000 clones, around 84% recorded once. This rearrangement joins TRBV19 to TRBJ2-1; 10 bases map to TRBD2. This clonotype was obtained from a man aged 50 or older with active or convalescent COVID-19. The sample consisted of peripheral blood. CDR3 loop: CASSIQRGGPYNEQFF. The CDR3 DNA reads as TGTGCCAGTAGTATTCAGCGGGGGGGCCCCTACAATGAGCAGTTCTTC.